This T cell receptor (beta chain) appears in the sequencing data of a study of CD8+ T cells in alopecia areata. Specified treatment: oral pan-JAK inhibitor, 5-10 mg twice daily. Following RNA extraction, reverse transcription yielded cDNA that acted as the sequencing template. This table comes from immunoSEQ multiplex PCR, and its TCRdb copy is limited to in-frame clones, with some not included. Here the sample spans about 220,000 clones, 50% to 60% being singletons. Notes on the study in general: Scalp and blood samples kept many expanded lesional clones throughout tofacitinib.

Note on this clone: The target antigen is unknown.

This sequence originates from a human donor with alopecia areata. Here the sequenced sample was CD4+ T cells sorted from blood, taken at week 4, from a patient treated with tofacitinib.

This CDR3 reads CASSEGRRANTGELFF. CDR3 nucleotide sequence: TGTGCCAGCAGTGAGGGCCGGAGAGCGAACACCGGGGAGCTGTTTTTT. The chain links TRBV2 to TRBJ2-2, with no clear D. The CDR3 loop spans 16 amino acids. Between the trimmed V and J ends, which lost 3 bases and 0 bases, there was a span of 11 bases. Germline CDR1 and CDR2: SNHLY and FYNNEI.